The 11 T cell receptor beta chains given below trace back to one sample, sequenced in a study of tumor-infiltrating lymphocytes in primary liver carcinoma. Without any cell sorting, roughly 18-31 mg of bulk tissue yielded co-extracted RNA and DNA. cDNA specific to TCR beta was made from about 0.45 ug of total RNA, with a constant-region primer employed for priming. Employing slightly modified ARM-PCR, three nested multiplex PCR rounds were run, and these gave rise to the TCR beta libraries. TRBV1-TRBV30 forward and Cbeta reverse primers drove the first two approximately 11-cycle rounds. TCRdb processed the multiplex PCR reads anew with MiXCR; each CDR3 protein has one entry. The sample contains roughly 100,000 distinct CDR3 sequences, around 73% of which appear only once. The sequenced material came from liver tumor tissue from sampling region 2. This sample's subset: tumor region T2, inferior pole. These receptors originate from an older woman with primary liver carcinoma and hepatitis B virus infection.

In the case of this clonotype: The conserved phenylalanine or tryptophan is not found at the CDR3 terminus, so this likely reflects a read error. This chain uses TRBV6-1 with TRBJ2-1; TRBD2 aligns across 7 bases. CDR3 length: 16 amino acids. CDR1 is MNHNS, CDR2 SASEGT, per germline. CDR3: CASSHGLRRDYNKQFL. The CDR3 DNA reads TGTGCCAGCAGTCATGGGCTGAGGCGGGACTACAATAAGCAGTTCCTC.

In this sample, this clonotype turned up many times. The chain recombines TRBV28 with TRBJ1-5; 7 nucleotides line up with TRBD1. CDR1 is MDHEN and CDR2 is SYDVKM in the germline V gene. The V segment lost 5 bases and the J segment 2 bases; nucleotides outside the gene matches: 6. The CDR3 runs 15 residues. For the CDR3, the DNA is TGTGCCAGCAGTACGCGGCAGGGGGGCAATCAGCCCCAGCATTTT. Translating it yields CASSTRQGGNQPQHF.

This clonotype was counted a few times. V gene TRBV30 combines with J gene TRBJ1-4; tentative D call: TRBD1 (5 bases). The V gene's germline CDR1 is GTSNPN and CDR2 SVGIG (reference sequence). CDR3 length: 12 amino acids. V was trimmed by 1 base and J by 15 bases, leaving 15 bases between them. The CDR3 DNA is TGTGCCTGGAGTGCCCTTGGGGGACTTATGTTTTTT. Protein product: CAWSALGGLMFF.

With respect to this clonotype: With a much larger clone just one base away, this may be a read error. CDR3 nucleotides: TGTGCCAACAGCTTGGCCCAGGGACAGGGCGGCTACACCTTC. It translates to CANSLAQGQGGYTF. This chain connects TRBV7-9 to TRBJ1-2, with 9 bases that match TRBD1. Germline assignment: CDR1 SEHNR and CDR2 FQNEAQ (reference sequence). CDR3 length equals 14 residues.

As to this clonotype: At one of its ends the junction is not consistent with the germline gene, which may arise from a read error. The chain uses TRBV29-1 and TRBJ2-3; D is perhaps TRBD2 (5 bases). The CDR3 spans 13 residues. Germline CDR1 and CDR2: SQVTM and ANQGSEA. CDR3 amino acids: CGVDGGGTDTQYF. In DNA, the CDR3 is TGCGGCGTTGACGGTGGAGGCACTGATACGCAGTATTTT.

Notes on this clonotype: As the CDR3 is not closed by the conserved phenylalanine or tryptophan, this likely results from a read error. The chain recombines TRBV29-1 with TRBJ2-6; TRBD1 is a possible D gene (5 bases). The CDR3 loop spans 13 amino acids. Germline CDR1 reads SQVTM; CDR2 reads ANQGSEA. The CDR3 nucleotides read TGCAGCGCCCGTAAGTCTGGGGCCAACGCCCTGACTTTA. Translating gives CSARKSGANALTL.

Regarding this clonotype: The CDR3 carries no conserved terminal phenylalanine or tryptophan, so it likely arises from a read error. This rearrangement joins TRBV7-8 to TRBJ1-6; the match to TRBD1 covers 7 bases. Per the germline V gene, CDR1 is SGHVS and CDR2 is FQNEAQ. The CDR3 has 14 amino acids. V lost 9 bases, J lost 6 bases, and 8 bases stayed unmatched. CDR3 loop: CARSLNRGNSPLHY. DNA of the CDR3: TGTGCCAGGAGCCTTAACAGGGGTAATTCACCCCTCCACTAT.

This clonotype occurred many times. The chain has TRBV12-3 or TRBV12-4 and TRBJ1-2; D is unclear. The V gene lost 6 bases and the J gene lost 2 bases, with 16 bases spanning the gap. The CDR3 is made up of 15 amino acids. CDR3 loop: CASRDERARNYGYTF. DNA of the CDR3: TGTGCCAGCAGGGATGAGAGGGCCCGAAACTATGGCTACACCTTC.

Note on this clonotype: At one of its ends the junction is not consistent with the germline gene, which may arise from a read error. The chain employs TRBV4-1 and TRBJ2-1; D is unresolved. The CDR3 is 15 amino acids. CDR1 is MGHRA and CDR2 is YSYEKL in the germline V gene. CDR3 protein: CANSHPRVGNNEQFF. The DNA of the CDR3 is TGCGCCAACAGCCACCCTAGAGTGGGGAACAATGAGCAGTTCTTC.

This clonotype was seen repeatedly, ten times or more. One end of the junction is discordant with germline, which a read error may explain. The chain employs TRBV29-1 and TRBJ2-7; a weak D match, TRBD1 (6 bases). This CDR3 is 12 amino acids long. Germline assignment: CDR1 SQVTM and CDR2 ANQGSEA. For the CDR3, the DNA is TGCAGCGTCGAAGGACAGTCTTACGAGCAGTACTTC. Translating gives CSVEGQSYEQYF.

This chain links TRBV11-2 with TRBJ2-1; D gene ambiguous. V lost 0 bases and J lost 4, with 7 bases in between. Germline V gene lookup returns CDR1 SGHAT and CDR2 FQNNGV. The CDR3 consists of 14 residues. This CDR3 reads CASSLEVTYNEQFF. The CDR3 nucleotides read TGTGCCAGCAGCTTAGAAGTGACTTACAATGAGCAGTTCTTC.